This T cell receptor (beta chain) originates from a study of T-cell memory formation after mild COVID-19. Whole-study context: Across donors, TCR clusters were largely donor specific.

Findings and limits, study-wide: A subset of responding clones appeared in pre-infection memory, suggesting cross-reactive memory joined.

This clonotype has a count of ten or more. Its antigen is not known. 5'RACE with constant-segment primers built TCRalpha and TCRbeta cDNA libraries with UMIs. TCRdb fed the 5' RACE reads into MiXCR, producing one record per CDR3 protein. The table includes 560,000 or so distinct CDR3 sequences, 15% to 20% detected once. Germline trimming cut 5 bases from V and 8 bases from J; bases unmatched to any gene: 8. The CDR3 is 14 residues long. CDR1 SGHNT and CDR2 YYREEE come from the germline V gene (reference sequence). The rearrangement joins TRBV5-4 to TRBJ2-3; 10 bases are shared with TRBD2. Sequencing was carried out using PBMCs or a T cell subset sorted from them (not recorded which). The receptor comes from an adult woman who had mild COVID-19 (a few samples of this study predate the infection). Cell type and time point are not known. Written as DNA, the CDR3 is TGTGCCAGCAGACAAAGCGGGAGGGCCGCTACGCAGTATTTT. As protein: CASRQSGRAATQYF. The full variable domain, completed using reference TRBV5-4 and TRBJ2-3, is ETGVTQSPTHLIKTRGQQVTLRCSSQSGHNTVSWYQQALGQGPQFIFQYYREEENGRGNFPPRFSGLQFPNYSSELNVNALELDDSALYLCASRQSGRAATQYFGPGTRLTVL.